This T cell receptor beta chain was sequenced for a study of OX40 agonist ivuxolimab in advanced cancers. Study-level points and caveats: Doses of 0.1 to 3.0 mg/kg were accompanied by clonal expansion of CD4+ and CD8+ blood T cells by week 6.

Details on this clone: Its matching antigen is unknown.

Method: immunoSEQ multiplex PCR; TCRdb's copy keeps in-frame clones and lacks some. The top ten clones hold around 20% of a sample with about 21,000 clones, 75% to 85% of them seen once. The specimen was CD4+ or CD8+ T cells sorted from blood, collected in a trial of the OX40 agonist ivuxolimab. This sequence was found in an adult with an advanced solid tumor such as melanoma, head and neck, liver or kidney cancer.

The CDR3 protein is CASSYLQGSGNTIYF. The DNA for the CDR3 is TGTGCCAGCAGTTACCTGCAGGGGTCTGGAAACACCATATATTTT. The rearrangement uses TRBV6-5 and TRBJ1-3, with D possibly being TRBD1 (6 bases). Trimming removed 2 bases at V and 1 base at J, with 9 bases between. Germline V gene sequence: CDR1 MNHEY, CDR2 SVGAGI. The CDR3 contains 15 residues.